This T cell receptor (beta chain) was profiled in a study of CD8 T cells in ankylosing spondylitis. Study-level findings and limits: Peripheral blood samples showed relatively rare disease-linked clones, and these clones were CD8+. Several highly homologous variants made up a TCR beta motif, and this motif appeared characteristic of ankylosing spondylitis blood.

With 0 bases removed from V and 1 base from J, the gap between germline ends came to 12 bases. Per germline, CDR1 MNHEY and CDR2 SVGEGT. The CDR3 totals 17 residues. Making the TCR beta libraries involved quantitative 5'-RACE with molecular barcodes. TCRdb re-derived calls from the 5' RACE reads in MiXCR, one entry per CDR3 protein. The table has 220,000 or so distinct CDR3 sequences, 18% seen once. A note on this clonotype: Its target is not known.

The TCR was taken from a male donor with ankylosing spondylitis. The sample was blood, either unsorted or a sorted T cell fraction (not recorded which). The rearrangement links TRBV6-2 or TRBV6-3 to TRBJ2-2, with D possibly matching TRBD1 (6 bases). The CDR3 coding sequence is TGTGCCAGCAGTTACTCGAAGGGACAAAAGAACACCGGGGAGCTGTTTTTT. It codes for CASSYSKGQKNTGELFF.